Listed here is a single TCR beta chain. What it binds is not known. This clone may be a read error of a much larger clone one base away. This entry is derived from a study of CD8 T cells in ankylosing spondylitis. Libraries for TCR beta were made by quantitative 5'-RACE with molecular barcodes. MiXCR, run by TCRdb on the 5' RACE reads, gives a single entry per CDR3 protein. The sample has about 160,000 distinct CDR3 sequences, approximately 20% seen once; the top ten hold roughly 8%. In germline, CDR1 is MNHEY, CDR2 SVGAGI. This CDR3 region has 16 residues. General study points: A motif in TCR beta, a set of under ten highly homologous variants, appeared characteristic of ankylosing spondylitis blood. Existing reports had already noted some motif variants in reactive arthritis synovial fluid and blood. Enrichment of disease-linked clones was reportedly significant in matched ankylosing spondylitis synovial fluid.

The chain combines TRBV6-5 with TRBJ2-2; D gene ambiguous. The receptor was isolated from a male donor with ankylosing spondylitis or in good health (not recorded which). The sample taken for sequencing was blood, either unsorted or a sorted T cell fraction (not recorded which). CDR3 in amino acids: CVSSDGNPKNTGELFF. CDR3 nucleotide sequence: TGTGTCAGCAGTGACGGAAACCCCAAGAACACCGGGGAGCTGTTTTTT.